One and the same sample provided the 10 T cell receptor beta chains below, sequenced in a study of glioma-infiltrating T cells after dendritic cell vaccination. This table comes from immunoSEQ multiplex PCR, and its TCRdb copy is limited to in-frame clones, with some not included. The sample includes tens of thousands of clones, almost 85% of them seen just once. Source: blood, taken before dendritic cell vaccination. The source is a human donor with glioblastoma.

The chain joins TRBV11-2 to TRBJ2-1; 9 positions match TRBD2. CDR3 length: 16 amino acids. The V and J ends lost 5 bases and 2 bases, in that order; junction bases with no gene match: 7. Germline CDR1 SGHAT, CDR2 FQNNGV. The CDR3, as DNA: TGTGCCAGCAGCAGATCAGCGGGAGGACCCTACAATGAGCAGTTCTTC. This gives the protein CASSRSAGGPYNEQFF.

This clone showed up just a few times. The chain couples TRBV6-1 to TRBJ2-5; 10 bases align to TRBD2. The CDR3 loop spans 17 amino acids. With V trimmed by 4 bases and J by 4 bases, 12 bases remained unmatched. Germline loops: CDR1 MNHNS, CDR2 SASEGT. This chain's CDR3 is CASSVGLAGEGRETQYF. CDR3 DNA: TGTGCCAGCAGTGTGGGGCTAGCGGGAGAGGGCCGAGAGACCCAGTACTTC.

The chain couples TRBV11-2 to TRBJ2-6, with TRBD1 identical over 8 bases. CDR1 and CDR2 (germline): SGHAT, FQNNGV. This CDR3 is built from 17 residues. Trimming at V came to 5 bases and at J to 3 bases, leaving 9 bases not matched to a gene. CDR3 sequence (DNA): TGTGCCAGCAGCCCAGAAGCAGGGGGCAGTGGGGCCAACGTCCTGACTTTC. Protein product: CASSPEAGGSGANVLTF.

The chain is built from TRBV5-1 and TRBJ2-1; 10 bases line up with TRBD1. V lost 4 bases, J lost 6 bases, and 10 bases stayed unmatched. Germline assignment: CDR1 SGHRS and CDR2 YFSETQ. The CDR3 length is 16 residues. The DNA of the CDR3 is TGCGCCAGCAGCCACGACCAGACAGGGGGCTTCAATGAGCAGTTCTTC. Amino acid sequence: CASSHDQTGGFNEQFF.

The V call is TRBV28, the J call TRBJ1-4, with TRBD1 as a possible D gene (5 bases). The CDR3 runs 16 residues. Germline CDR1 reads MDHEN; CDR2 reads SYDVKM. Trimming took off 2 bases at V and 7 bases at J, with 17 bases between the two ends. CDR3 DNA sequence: TGTGCCAGCAGTTTAAGGAGCGGGACGCGGAGTGAAAAACTGTTTTTT. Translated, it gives CASSLRSGTRSEKLFF.

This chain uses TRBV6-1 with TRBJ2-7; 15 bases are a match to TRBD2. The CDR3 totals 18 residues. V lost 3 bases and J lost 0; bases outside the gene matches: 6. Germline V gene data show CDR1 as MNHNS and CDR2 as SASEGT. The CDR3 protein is CASSDGTSGRPSSYEQYV. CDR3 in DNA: TGTGCCAGCAGTGATGGGACTAGCGGGAGGCCGAGCTCCTACGAGCAGTACGTC.

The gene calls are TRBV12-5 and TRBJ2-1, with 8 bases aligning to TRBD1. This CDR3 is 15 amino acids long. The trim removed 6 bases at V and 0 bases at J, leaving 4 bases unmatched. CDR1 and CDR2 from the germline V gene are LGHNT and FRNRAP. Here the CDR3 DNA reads TGTGCTAGTGGGTTAGGACAGGGCTCCTACAATGAGCAGTTCTTC. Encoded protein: CASGLGQGSYNEQFF. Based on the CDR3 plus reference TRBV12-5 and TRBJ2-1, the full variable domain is DARVTQTPRHKVTEMGQEVTMRCQPILGHNTVFWYRQTMMQGLELLAYFRNRAPLDDSGMPKDRFSAEMPDATLATLKIQPSEPRDSAVYFCASGLGQGSYNEQFFGPGTRLTVL.

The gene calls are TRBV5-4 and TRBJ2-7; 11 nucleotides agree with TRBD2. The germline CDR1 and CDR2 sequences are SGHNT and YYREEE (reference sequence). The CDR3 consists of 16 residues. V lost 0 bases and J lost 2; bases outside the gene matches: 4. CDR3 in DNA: TGTGCCAGCAGCTTGGACCTAGCGGGGGGTACCTACGAGCAGTACTTC. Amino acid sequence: CASSLDLAGGTYEQYF. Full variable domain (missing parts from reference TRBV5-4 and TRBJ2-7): ETGVTQSPTHLIKTRGQQVTLRCSSQSGHNTVSWYQQALGQGPQFIFQYYREEENGRGNFPPRFSGLQFPNYSSELNVNALELDDSALYLCASSLDLAGGTYEQYFGPGTRLTVT.

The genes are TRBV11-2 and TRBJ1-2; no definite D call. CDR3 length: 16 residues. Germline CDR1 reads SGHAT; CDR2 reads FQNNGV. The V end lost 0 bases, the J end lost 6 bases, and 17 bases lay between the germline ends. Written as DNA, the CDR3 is TGTGCCAGCAGCTTAGATATGATCAGGCAGAGAAATGGCTACACCTTC. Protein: CASSLDMIRQRNGYTF.

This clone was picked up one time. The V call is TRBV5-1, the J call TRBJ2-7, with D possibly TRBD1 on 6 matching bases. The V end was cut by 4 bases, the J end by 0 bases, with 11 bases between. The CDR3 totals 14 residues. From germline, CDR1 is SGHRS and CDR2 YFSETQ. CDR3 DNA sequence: TGCGCCAGCAGCGCGGAGGACAGCTCCTACGAGCAGTACTTC. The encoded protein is CASSAEDSSYEQYF.